The clone carrying this TCR beta chain was seen repeatedly, ten times or more. Treatment: PENTA 11 planned treatment interruption arm or continuous ART arm. This specimen comes from a study of HIV-infected children after antiretroviral therapy interruption. Unique molecular identifiers were included in an RNA-based 3' RACE TCR library. TCRdb used MiXCR to reprocess the 3' RACE reads, holding one entry per CDR3 protein. Of more than 75,000 distinct CDR3 sequences listed, 6.9% are singletons. The sequencing here drew on CD45RA+ CD4+ T cells from PBMCs, pooled from several time points, taken from a donor given antiretroviral therapy, either interrupted or continuous. Subset given: naive CD4+ CD45RA+ CD45RO- T cells. This sequence originates from a pool of human donors with HIV.

The CDR3: CASSDDAGVGEQFF. CDR3 coding DNA: TGTGCCAGCAGTGACGATGCGGGAGTTGGGGAGCAGTTCTTC. The rearrangement links TRBV6-4 to TRBJ2-1, with 7 nucleotides matching TRBD2. CDR1 and CDR2 (germline): MRHNA, SNTAGT. Unmatched junction bases numbered 8, after V lost 2 bases and J lost 10 bases. This CDR3 is 14 amino acids long.